This T cell receptor beta chain emerged from a study of blood T cell repertoires in COVID-19. Study-level background: Collection of acute and convalescent COVID-19 samples took place in the United States, Italy and Spain.

V lost 2 bases and J 4 bases, leaving 9 bases between the germline ends. Germline CDR1 and CDR2: MNHEY and SMNVEV (reference sequence). This CDR3 has 14 residues. The authors' processing: Estimation of nucleated cell counts relied on the amplification of reference gene primers. Sequenced by immunoSEQ multiplex PCR; TCRdb stores in-frame clones only, minus some. V and J calls and clone size are given by that table; D and trimming were obtained from the DNA. The repertoire holds approximately 310,000 clones, with roughly 85% as singletons. Clinical histories supplied by participants themselves formed the basis of cohort assignment. It was within 2 weeks before study entry that exposed participants met a COVID-19 case.

This sequence originates from a woman aged 25 to 39 who had been exposed to COVID-19. Sequenced sample: PBMCs or T cells enriched from blood (not recorded which). The chain recombines TRBV27 with TRBJ1-3, with a possible D match to TRBD1 (5 bases). CDR3 DNA sequence: TGTGCCAGCAGTTTACTCGGGGGAGGAAACACCATATATTTT. Amino acids: CASSLLGGGNTIYF.